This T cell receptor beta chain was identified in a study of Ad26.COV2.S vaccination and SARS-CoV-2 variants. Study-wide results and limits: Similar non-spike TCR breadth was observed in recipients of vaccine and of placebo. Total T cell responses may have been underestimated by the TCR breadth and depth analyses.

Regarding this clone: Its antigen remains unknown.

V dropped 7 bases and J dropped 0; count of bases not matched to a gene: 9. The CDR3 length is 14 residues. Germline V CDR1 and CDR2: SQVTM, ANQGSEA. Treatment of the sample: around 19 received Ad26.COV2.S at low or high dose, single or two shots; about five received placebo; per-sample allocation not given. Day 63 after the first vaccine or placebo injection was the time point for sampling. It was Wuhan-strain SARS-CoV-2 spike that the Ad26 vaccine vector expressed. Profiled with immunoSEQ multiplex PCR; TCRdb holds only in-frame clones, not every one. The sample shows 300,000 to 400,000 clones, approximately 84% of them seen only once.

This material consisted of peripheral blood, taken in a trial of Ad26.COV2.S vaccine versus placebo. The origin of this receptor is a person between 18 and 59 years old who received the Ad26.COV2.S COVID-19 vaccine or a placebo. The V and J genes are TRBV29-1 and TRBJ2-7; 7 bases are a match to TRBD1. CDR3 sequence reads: CSARTGGISYEQYF. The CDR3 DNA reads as TGCAGCGCCAGGACAGGCGGAATCTCCTACGAGCAGTACTTC.